A selection of T cell receptor beta chains follows, all from one sample in a study of shared clonotypes between healthy human individuals. Only in-frame clones appear in the TCRdb table, and some are missing; sequencing was by immunoSEQ multiplex PCR. The sample lists some 2,400,000 clones; almost 96% were seen once. The specimen sequenced was naive CD4+ T cells sorted from blood. The receptors originated from a man aged 18-30 years in good health. Each CDR3 is given with its conserved first and last residue. D genes are given only for firm matches. Clone size, where shown, is once, few, many, or a class for clones that have expanded.

size	J	D	V	CDR3	DNA
-	TRBJ1-6	TRBD1	TRBV30	CALDREASPLHF	TGTGCCCTGGACAGGGAGGCTTCACCCCTCCACTTT
-	TRBJ2-7	-	TRBV5-1	CASRGPGTDYEQYF	TGCGCCAGCAGGGGGCCCGGGACTGACTACGAGCAGTACTTC
-	TRBJ2-3	-	TRBV7-9	CASSLAQGTDTQYF	TGTGCCAGCAGCTTAGCCCAGGGAACAGATACGCAGTATTTT
-	TRBJ2-7	-	TRBV6-1	CASSEYEQYF	TGTGCCAGCAGTGAATATGAGCAGTACTTC
-	TRBJ1-1	TRBD1	TRBV9	CASSVGPTTGGTEAFF	TGTGCCAGCAGCGTAGGTCCAACGACAGGGGGCACTGAAGCTTTCTTT
once	TRBJ2-4	TRBD2	TRBV5-1	CASSLDWTSGGGGVAKNIQYF	TGCGCCAGCAGCTTGGATTGGACTAGCGGGGGAGGCGGGGTGGCCAAAAACATTCAGTACTTC
-	TRBJ1-2	TRBD1	TRBV25-1	CASSEFLTGGTYGYTF	TGTGCCAGCAGTGAATTCCTGACAGGGGGGACCTATGGCTACACCTTC
-	TRBJ2-7	-	TRBV29-1	CSVTRTDFYEQYF	TGCAGCGTTACAAGGACAGACTTTTACGAGCAGTACTTC
-	TRBJ2-3	-	TRBV7-3	CASSLMSGTDTQYF	TGTGCCAGCAGCTTAATGTCAGGGACAGATACGCAGTATTTT
-	TRBJ1-1	-	TRBV7-9	CASSSTAGAANTEAFF	TGTGCCAGCAGCTCTACCGCGGGGGCAGCGAACACTGAAGCTTTCTTT
-	TRBJ2-3	TRBD1	TRBV6-1	CASSEAKTGSTDTQYF	TGTGCCAGCAGTGAAGCTAAGACAGGGAGCACAGATACGCAGTATTTT
-	TRBJ2-5	-	TRBV6-5	CASSYLTGEETQYF	TGTGCCAGCAGTTACTTGACGGGGGAAGAGACCCAGTACTTC
-	TRBJ2-3	TRBD2	TRBV19	CASLREGTDTQYF	TGTGCCAGTCTACGGGAGGGCACAGATACGCAGTATTTT
-	TRBJ1-6	TRBD1	TRBV19	CASSLSSAGGNSPLHF	TGTGCCAGTAGTCTCTCCTCGGCAGGGGGGAATTCACCCCTCCACTTT
-	TRBJ1-6	-	TRBV10-3	CAISADPGDNSPLHF	TGTGCCATCAGTGCCGACCCAGGGGATAATTCACCCCTCCACTTT
-	TRBJ2-1	-	TRBV7-2	CASSLGSGSYNEQFF	TGTGCCAGCAGCTTAGGTAGCGGATCCTACAATGAGCAGTTCTTC
-	TRBJ1-3	-	TRBV7-9	CASSFGQNSGNTIYF	TGTGCCAGCAGCTTCGGACAGAACTCTGGAAACACCATATATTTT
-	TRBJ2-2	-	TRBV10-3	CAISESGGLANTGELFF	TGTGCCATCAGTGAGTCGGGGGGACTCGCGAACACCGGGGAGCTGTTTTTT
-	TRBJ2-2	-	TRBV29-1	CSVERQAGGVTGELFF	TGCAGCGTTGAACGTCAGGCAGGGGGGGTCACCGGGGAGCTGTTTTTT
-	TRBJ2-2	TRBD2	TRBV7-6	CASSSEVPGGGTTGELFF	TGTGCCAGCAGCTCGGAGGTACCGGGCGGGGGAACCACCGGGGAGCTGTTTTTT
-	TRBJ2-6	TRBD1	TRBV6-1	CASSGIGQGAAGANVLTF	TGTGCCAGCAGTGGTATCGGACAGGGGGCGGCTGGGGCCAACGTCCTGACTTTC
-	TRBJ1-2	-	TRBV10-2	CASRGDIVGYGYTF	TGCGCCAGCAGGGGGGACATCGTCGGCTATGGCTACACCTTC
-	TRBJ2-5	TRBD1	TRBV27	CASSLRGQGMETQYF	TGTGCCAGCAGTTTAAGGGGACAGGGTATGGAGACCCAGTACTTC
-	TRBJ1-4	-	TRBV5-6	CASSLKKWPGQDNEKLFF	TGTGCCAGCAGCTTAAAGAAATGGCCAGGCCAGGATAATGAAAAACTGTTTTTT
-	TRBJ2-1	TRBD2	TRBV5-1	CASSLGLAGLNEQFF	TGCGCCAGCAGCTTGGGACTAGCGGGGTTAAATGAGCAGTTCTTC
-	TRBJ2-5	-	TRBV6-1	CASSSGETQYF	TGTGCCAGCAGTTCAGGGGAGACCCAGTACTTC
-	TRBJ2-7	TRBD1	TRBV7-2	CASSFYRGFSYEQYF	TGTGCCAGCAGCTTCTACAGGGGCTTCTCCTACGAGCAGTACTTC
-	TRBJ2-3	TRBD2	TRBV30	CAWSVSTSGSIYTQYF	TGTGCCTGGAGTGTCTCGACTAGCGGGAGTATCTATACGCAGTATTTT
-	TRBJ1-1	-	TRBV6-1	CASSETLNTEAFF	TGTGCCAGCAGTGAAACGTTGAACACTGAAGCTTTCTTT
-	TRBJ2-7	-	TRBV27	CASSLGYGRSYEQYF	TGTGCCAGCAGTTTAGGGTATGGGCGGTCCTACGAGCAGTACTTC
-	TRBJ1-2	-	TRBV29-1	CSVAQRQVGGYGYTF	TGCAGCGTTGCTCAACGACAGGTTGGAGGCTATGGCTACACCTTC
-	TRBJ1-6	-	TRBV5-8	CASSPWTAYNSPLHF	TGTGCCAGCAGCCCCTGGACAGCTTATAATTCACCCCTCCACTTT
-	TRBJ2-5	TRBD1	TRBV15	CATSTWDRGQETQYF	TGTGCCACCAGCACGTGGGACAGGGGTCAAGAGACCCAGTACTTC
once	TRBJ1-1	TRBD1	TRBV18	CASSLGTGVKTEAFF	TGTGCCAGCTCACTCGGGACAGGGGTAAAGACTGAAGCTTTCTTT
-	TRBJ2-2	TRBD2	TRBV9	CASSVATPGTSGKTGELFF	TGTGCCAGCAGCGTAGCCACTCCCGGGACTAGCGGGAAGACCGGGGAGCTGTTTTTT
-	TRBJ2-5	-	TRBV6-5	CASRPGRGSRQYF	TGTGCCAGCAGACCCGGACGGGGCTCTCGACAGTACTTC
-	TRBJ2-5	TRBD2	TRBV25-1	CASSPLLAGVETQYF	TGTGCCAGCAGCCCTCTCCTAGCGGGAGTAGAGACCCAGTACTTC